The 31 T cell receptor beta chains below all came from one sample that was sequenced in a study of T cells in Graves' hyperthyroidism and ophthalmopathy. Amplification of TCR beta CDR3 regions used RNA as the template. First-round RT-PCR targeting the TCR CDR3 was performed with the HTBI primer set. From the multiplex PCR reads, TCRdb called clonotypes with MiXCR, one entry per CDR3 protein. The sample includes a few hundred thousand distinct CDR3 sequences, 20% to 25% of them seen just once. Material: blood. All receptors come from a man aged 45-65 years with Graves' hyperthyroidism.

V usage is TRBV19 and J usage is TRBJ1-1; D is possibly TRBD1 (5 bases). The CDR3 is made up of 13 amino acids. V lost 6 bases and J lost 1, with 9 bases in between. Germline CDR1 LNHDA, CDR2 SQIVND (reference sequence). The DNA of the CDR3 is TGTGCCAGTAGGCAAGACAGGAACACTGAAGCTTTCTTT. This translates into CASRQDRNTEAFF.

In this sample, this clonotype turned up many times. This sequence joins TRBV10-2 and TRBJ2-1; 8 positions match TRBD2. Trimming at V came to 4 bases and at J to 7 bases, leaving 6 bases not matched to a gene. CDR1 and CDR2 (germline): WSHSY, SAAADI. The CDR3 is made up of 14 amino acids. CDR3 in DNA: TGCGCCAGCAGTGGGAGCGGGAGAGGGAATGAGCAGTTCTTC. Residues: CASSGSGRGNEQFF.

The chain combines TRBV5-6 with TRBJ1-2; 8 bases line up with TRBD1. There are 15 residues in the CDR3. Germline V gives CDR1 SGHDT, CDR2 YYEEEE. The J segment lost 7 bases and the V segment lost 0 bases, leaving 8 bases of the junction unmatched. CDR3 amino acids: CASSLASGTGGGYTF. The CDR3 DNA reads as TGTGCCAGCAGCTTGGCCTCGGGGACAGGTGGTGGCTACACCTTC.

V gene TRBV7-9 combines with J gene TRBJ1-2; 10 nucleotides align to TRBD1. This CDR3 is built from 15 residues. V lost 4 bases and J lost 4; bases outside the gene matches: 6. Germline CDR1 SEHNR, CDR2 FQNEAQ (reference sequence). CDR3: CASSSGTGAAYGYTF. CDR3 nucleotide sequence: TGTGCCAGCAGCTCAGGGACAGGGGCGGCCTATGGCTACACCTTC.

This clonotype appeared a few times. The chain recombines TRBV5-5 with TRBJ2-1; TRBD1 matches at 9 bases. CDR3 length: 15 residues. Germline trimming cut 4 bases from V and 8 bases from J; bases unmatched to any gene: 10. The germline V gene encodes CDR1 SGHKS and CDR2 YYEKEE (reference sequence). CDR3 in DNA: TGTGCCAGCAGCCTCACCGGGACAGGGATCCATGAGCAGTTCTTC. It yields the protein CASSLTGTGIHEQFF. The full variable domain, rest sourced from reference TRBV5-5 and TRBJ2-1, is DAGVTQSPTHLIKTRGQQVTLRCSPISGHKSVSWYQQVLGQGPQFIFQYYEKEERGRGNFPDRFSARQFPNYSSELNVNALLLGDSALYLCASSLTGTGIHEQFFGPGTRLTVL.

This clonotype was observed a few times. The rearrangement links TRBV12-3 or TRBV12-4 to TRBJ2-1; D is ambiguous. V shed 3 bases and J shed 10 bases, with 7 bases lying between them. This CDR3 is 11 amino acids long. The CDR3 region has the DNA TGTGCCAGCAGTTTCAGAAAGGAGCAGTTCTTC. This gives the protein CASSFRKEQFF.

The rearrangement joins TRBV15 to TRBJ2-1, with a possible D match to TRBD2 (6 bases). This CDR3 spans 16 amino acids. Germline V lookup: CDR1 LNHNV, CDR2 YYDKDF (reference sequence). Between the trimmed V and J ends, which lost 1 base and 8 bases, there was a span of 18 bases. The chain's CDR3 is CATSRGGLTKEYEQFF. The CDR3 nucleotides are TGTGCCACCAGCAGAGGGGGACTCACCAAGGAGTATGAGCAGTTCTTC. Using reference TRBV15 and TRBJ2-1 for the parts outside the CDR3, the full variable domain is DAMVIQNPRYQVTQFGKPVTLSCSQTLNHNVMYWYQQKSSQAPKLLFHYYDKDFNNEADTPDNFQSRRPNTSFCFLDIRSPGLGDTAMYLCATSRGGLTKEYEQFFGPGTRLTVL.

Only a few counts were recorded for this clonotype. The CDR3 sequence is CASSGQGLAGETPYNEQFF. CDR3 nucleotides: TGTGCCAGCAGCGGGCAGGGACTAGCGGGAGAAACACCCTACAATGAGCAGTTCTTC. V and J are TRBV9 and TRBJ2-1; TRBD2 agrees at 14 bases. The CDR3 runs to 19 residues. CDR1 and CDR2 from the germline V gene are SGDLS and YYNGEE. With 3 bases clipped from V and 2 bases from J, the junction kept 10 bases outside the gene matches.

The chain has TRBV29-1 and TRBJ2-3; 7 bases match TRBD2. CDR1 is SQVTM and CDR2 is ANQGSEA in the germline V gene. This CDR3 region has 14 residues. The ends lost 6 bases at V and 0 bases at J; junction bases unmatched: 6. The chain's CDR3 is CSVPWRGSTDTQYF. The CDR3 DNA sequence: TGCAGCGTGCCCTGGCGGGGGAGCACAGATACGCAGTATTTT.

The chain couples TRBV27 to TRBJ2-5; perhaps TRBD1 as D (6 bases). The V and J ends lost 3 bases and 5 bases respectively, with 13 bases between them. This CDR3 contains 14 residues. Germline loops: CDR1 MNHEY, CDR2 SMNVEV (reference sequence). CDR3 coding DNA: TGTGCCAGCAGTTTCTTCAGGGGTTCGGAGACCCAGTACTTC. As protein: CASSFFRGSETQYF.

The CDR3 nucleotides are TGCAGCGTCCGGGACAGGGGGCAAACGAGCGAGCAGTACTTC. As protein: CSVRDRGQTSEQYF. V gene TRBV29-1 combines with J gene TRBJ2-7; TRBD1 matches at 12 bases. Looked up from germline, CDR1 is SQVTM and CDR2 is ANQGSEA. V was clipped by 6 bases and J by 6 bases; unmatched bases: 9. This CDR3 has 14 residues.

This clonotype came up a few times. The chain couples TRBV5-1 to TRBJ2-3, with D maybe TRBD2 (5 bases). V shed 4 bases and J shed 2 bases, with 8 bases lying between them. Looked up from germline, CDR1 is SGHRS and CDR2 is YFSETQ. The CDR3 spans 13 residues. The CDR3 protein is CASSIGLTDTQYF. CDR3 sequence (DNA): TGCGCCAGCAGCATAGGACTCACAGATACGCAGTATTTT.

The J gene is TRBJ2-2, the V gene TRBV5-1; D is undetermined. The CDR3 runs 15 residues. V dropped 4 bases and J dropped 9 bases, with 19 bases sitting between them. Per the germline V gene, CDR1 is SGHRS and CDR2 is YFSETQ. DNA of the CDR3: TGCGCCAGCAGCCCAGGACCAACGACGTTTCGGGAGCTGTTTTTT. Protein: CASSPGPTTFRELFF.

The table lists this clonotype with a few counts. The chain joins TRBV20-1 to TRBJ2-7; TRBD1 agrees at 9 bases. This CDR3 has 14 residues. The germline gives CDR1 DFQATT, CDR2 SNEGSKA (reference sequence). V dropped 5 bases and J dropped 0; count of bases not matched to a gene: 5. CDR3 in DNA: TGCAGTGCTTCCCAGACAGGGGGCTCCTACGAGCAGTACTTC. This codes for CSASQTGGSYEQYF.

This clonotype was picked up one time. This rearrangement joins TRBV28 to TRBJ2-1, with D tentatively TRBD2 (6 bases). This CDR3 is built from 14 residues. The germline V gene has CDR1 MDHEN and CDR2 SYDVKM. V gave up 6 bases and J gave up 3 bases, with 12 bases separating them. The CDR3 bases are TGTGCCAGCAGGCCGACTAGTATCTACAATGAGCAGTTCTTC. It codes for CASRPTSIYNEQFF.

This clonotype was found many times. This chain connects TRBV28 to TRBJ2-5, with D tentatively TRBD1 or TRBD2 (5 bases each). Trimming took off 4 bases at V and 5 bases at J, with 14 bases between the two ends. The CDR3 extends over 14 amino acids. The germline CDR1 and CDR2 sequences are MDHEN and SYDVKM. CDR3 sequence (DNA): TGTGCCAGCAGTTCCCCCCTGGGGGACGAGACCCAGTACTTC. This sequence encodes CASSSPLGDETQYF.

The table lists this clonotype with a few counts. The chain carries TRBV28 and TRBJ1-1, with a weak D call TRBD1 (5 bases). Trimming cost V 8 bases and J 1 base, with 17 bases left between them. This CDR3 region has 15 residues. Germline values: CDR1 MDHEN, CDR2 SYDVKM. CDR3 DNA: TGTGCCAGCCTATCAGGCGGGGCGGGGAACACTGAAGCTTTCTTT. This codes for CASLSGGAGNTEAFF.

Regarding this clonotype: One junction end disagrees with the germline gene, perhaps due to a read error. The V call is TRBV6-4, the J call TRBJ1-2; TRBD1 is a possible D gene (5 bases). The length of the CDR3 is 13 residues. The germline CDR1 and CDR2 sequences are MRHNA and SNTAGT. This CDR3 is CAGSDSYGMGYTF. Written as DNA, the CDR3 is TGTGCCGGCAGTGACAGCTATGGTATGGGCTACACCTTC.

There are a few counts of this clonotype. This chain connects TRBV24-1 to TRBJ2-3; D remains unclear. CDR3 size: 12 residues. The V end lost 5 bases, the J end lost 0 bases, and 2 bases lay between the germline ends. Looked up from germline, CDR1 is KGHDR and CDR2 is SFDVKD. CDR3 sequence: CATSVSTDTQYF. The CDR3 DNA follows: TGTGCCACCAGTGTAAGCACAGATACGCAGTATTTT.

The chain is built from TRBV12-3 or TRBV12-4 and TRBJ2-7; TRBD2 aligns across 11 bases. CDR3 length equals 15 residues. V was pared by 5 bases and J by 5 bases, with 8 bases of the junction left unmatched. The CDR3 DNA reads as TGTGCCAGCAGTGCACTAGCGGGGGTCTCAGACGAGCAGTACTTC. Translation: CASSALAGVSDEQYF.

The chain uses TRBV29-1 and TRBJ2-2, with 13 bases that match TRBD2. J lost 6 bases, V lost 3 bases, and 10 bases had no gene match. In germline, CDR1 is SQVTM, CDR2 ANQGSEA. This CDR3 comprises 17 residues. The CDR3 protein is CSVDVGLAGVSAGELFF. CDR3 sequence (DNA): TGCAGCGTTGATGTCGGACTAGCGGGAGTTTCTGCCGGGGAGCTGTTTTTT.

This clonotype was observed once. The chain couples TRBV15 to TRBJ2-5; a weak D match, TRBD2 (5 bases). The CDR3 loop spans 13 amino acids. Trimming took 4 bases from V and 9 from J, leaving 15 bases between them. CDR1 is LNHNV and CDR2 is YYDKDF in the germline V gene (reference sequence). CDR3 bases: TGTGCCACCAGCATTGGTCCAGCGGAGGCCCAGTACTTC. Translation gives CATSIGPAEAQYF.

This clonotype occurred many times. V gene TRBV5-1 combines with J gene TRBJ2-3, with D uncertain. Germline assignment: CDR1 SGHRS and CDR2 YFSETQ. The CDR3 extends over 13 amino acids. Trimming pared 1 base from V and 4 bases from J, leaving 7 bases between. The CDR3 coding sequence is TGCGCCAGCAGCTTGAGGCCTGCAGATACGCAGTATTTT. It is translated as CASSLRPADTQYF. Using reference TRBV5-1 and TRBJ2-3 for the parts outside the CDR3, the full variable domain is KAGVTQTPRYLIKTRGQQVTLSCSPISGHRSVSWYQQTPGQGLQFLFEYFSETQRNKGNFPGRFSGRQFSNSRSEMNVSTLELGDSALYLCASSLRPADTQYFGPGTRLTVL.

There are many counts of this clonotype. CDR3 loop: CASSRQNYGYTF. CDR3 bases: TGTGCCAGCAGCCGACAGAACTATGGCTACACCTTC. V usage is TRBV7-8 and J usage is TRBJ1-2; possible D gene TRBD1, 5 bases. CDR1 is SGHVS and CDR2 is FQNEAQ in the germline V gene. With 5 bases removed from V and 2 bases from J, the gap between germline ends came to 6 bases. The CDR3 is 12 residues long.

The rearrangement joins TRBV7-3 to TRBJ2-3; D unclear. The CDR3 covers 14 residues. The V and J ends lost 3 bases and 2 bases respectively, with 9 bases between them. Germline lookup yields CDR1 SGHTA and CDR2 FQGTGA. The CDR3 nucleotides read TGTGCCAGCAGCTTTCTTGGCCTCACAGATACGCAGTATTTT. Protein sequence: CASSFLGLTDTQYF. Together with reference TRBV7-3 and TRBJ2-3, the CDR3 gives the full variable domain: GAGVSQTPSNKVTEKGKYVELRCDPISGHTALYWYRQSLGQGPEFLIYFQGTGAADDSGLPNDRFFAVRPEGSVSTLKIQRTERGDSAVYLCASSFLGLTDTQYFGPGTRLTVL.

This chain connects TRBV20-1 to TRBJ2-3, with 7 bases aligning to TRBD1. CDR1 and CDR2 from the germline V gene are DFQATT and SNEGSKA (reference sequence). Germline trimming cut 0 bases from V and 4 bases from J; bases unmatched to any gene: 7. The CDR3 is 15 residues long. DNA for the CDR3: TGCAGTGCTAGAGAGGGCCCTGACAGGGCAGATACGCAGTATTTT. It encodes CSAREGPDRADTQYF.

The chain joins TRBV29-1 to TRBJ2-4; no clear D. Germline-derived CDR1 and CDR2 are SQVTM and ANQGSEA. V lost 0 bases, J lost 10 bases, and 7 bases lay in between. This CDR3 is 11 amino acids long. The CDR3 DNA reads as TGCAGCGTTGAAGATACGAGGATTCAGTACTTC. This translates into CSVEDTRIQYF.

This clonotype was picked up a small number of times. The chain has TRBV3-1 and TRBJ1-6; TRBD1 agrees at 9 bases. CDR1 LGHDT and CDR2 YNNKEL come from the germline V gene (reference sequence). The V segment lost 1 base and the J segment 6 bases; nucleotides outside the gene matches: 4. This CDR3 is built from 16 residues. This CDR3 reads CASSQGLGQGNSPLHF. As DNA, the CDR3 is TGTGCCAGCAGCCAAGGTCTGGGACAGGGTAATTCACCCCTCCACTTT.

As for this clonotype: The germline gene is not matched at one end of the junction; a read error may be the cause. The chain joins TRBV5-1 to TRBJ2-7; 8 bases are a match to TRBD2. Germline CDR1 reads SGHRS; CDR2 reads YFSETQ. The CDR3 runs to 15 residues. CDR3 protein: CVSSLGSGSIYEQYF. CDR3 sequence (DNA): TGCGTCAGCAGCTTGGGAAGCGGGAGTATCTACGAGCAGTACTTC.

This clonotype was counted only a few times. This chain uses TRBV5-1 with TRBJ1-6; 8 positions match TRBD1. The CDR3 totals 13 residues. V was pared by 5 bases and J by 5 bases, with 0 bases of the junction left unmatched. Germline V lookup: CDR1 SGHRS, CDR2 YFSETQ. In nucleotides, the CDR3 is TGCGCCAGCAGGGGACAGGATAATTCACCCCTCCACTTT. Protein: CASRGQDNSPLHF.

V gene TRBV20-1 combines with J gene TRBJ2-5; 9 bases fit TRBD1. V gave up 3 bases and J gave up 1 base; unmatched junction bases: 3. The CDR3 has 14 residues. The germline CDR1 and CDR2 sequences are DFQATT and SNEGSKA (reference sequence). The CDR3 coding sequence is TGCAGTGCTAGGGACAGGGGCAGCCAAGAGACCCAGTACTTC. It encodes CSARDRGSQETQYF.